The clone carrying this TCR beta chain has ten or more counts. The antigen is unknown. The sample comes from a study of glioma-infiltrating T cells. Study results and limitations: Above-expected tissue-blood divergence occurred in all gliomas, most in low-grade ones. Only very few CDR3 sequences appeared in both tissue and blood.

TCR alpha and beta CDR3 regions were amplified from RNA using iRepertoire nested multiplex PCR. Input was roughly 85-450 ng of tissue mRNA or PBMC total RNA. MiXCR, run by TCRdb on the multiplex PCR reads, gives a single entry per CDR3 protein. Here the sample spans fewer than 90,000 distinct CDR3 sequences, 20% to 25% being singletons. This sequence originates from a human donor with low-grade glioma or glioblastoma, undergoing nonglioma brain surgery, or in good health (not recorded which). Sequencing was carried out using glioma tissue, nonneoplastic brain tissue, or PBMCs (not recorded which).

The CDR3: CASSLVGGPTEAFF. CDR3 in DNA: TGTGCCAGCAGCTTAGTGGGGGGGCCCACTGAAGCTTTCTTT. This sequence joins TRBV7-2 and TRBJ1-1; weak D call: TRBD1 (6 bases). The CDR3 covers 14 residues. Trimming left V 1 base short and J 4 bases short, with 10 bases between. CDR1 SGHTA and CDR2 FQGNSA come from the germline V gene. Full variable domain (remainder filled in from reference TRBV7-2 and TRBJ1-1): GAGVSQSPSNKVTEKGKDVELRCDPISGHTALYWYRQSLGQGLEFLIYFQGNSAPDKSGLPSDRFSAERTGGSVSTLTIQRTQQEDSAVYLCASSLVGGPTEAFFGQGTRLTVV.